The 23 T cell receptor beta chains presented below share a single source sample, sequenced in a study of a mutant IDH1 vaccine in newly diagnosed glioma listed by TCRdb under 2021. The meaning of the sample's time point label: week 35, safety follow-up. Every vaccine dose consisted of 300 ug of a 20-mer mutant IDH1 peptide in Montanide, administered subcutaneously together with topical imiquimod. The library was produced with the immunoSEQ multiplex PCR assay. The table was pulled from immuneACCESS by TCRdb, which kept in-frame rearrangements only. Such tables lose some clones; where checked, under half of the loss comes from unresolved V genes, and the rest has no known cause. This sample gives some 29,000 clones in total; around 76% of them show up just once. Jointly, the top ten make up approximately 8% of the sample. What these receptors recognize is not known. The sequenced sample was PBMCs, obtained from a glioma patient whose treatment included an IDH1 peptide vaccine. The origin of the receptors is a man aged 45-65 years with glioma.

This clone was detected a few times. This chain joins TRBV10-3 and TRBJ1-1, with 7 bases fitting TRBD1. Trimming at V came to 5 bases and at J to 1 base, leaving 4 bases not matched to a gene. CDR1 and CDR2 (germline): ENHRY, SYGVKD. This CDR3 spans 14 amino acids. CDR3 residues: CAISSGTANTEAFF. In nucleotides, the CDR3 is TGTGCCATCAGTTCCGGGACAGCGAACACTGAAGCTTTCTTT.

This sequence joins TRBV5-6 and TRBJ2-1; possibly TRBD1 for D (6 bases). The CDR3 length is 15 residues. V was pared by 4 bases and J by 7 bases, with 18 bases between. Germline V gene lookup returns CDR1 SGHDT and CDR2 YYEEEE. The DNA for the CDR3 is TGTGCCAGCAGCAGGCTGGACAGCGCATTAAATGAGCAGTTCTTC. Encoded protein: CASSRLDSALNEQFF.

V usage is TRBV2 and J usage is TRBJ2-7; D possibly corresponds to TRBD1 (6 bases). The CDR3 extends over 12 amino acids. V was shortened by 6 bases and J by 6 bases, with 12 bases between the two germline ends. CDR1 is SNHLY, CDR2 FYNNEI, per germline. The CDR3 region is CASSVRDTEQYF. The CDR3 coding sequence is TGTGCCAGCAGCGTTCGGGACACCGAGCAGTACTTC. The full variable domain, in which reference TRBV2 and TRBJ2-7 provide the parts outside the CDR3, is EPEVTQTPSHQVTQMGQEVILRCVPISNHLYFYWYRQILGQKVEFLVSFYNNEISEKSEIFDDQFSVERPDGSNFTLKIRSTKLEDSAMYFCASSVRDTEQYFGPGTRLTVT.

The chain couples TRBV13 to TRBJ2-2; D ambiguous. Germline lookup yields CDR1 PRHDT and CDR2 FYEKMQ (reference sequence). There are 13 residues in the CDR3. V lost 9 bases and J 1 base, leaving 9 bases between the germline ends. The CDR3 protein is CASTTGNTGELFF. CDR3 nucleotide sequence: TGTGCCAGTACTACGGGGAACACCGGGGAGCTGTTTTTT. The full variable domain, rest sourced from reference TRBV13 and TRBJ2-2, is AAGVIQSPRHLIKEKRETATLKCYPIPRHDTVYWYQQGPGQDPQFLISFYEKMQSDKGSIPDRFSAQQFSDYHSELNMSSLELGDSALYFCASTTGNTGELFFGEGSRLTVL.

The chain joins TRBV20-1 to TRBJ1-1; tentatively, D is TRBD1 (6 bases). Trimming left V 0 bases short and J 7 bases short, with 6 bases between. This CDR3 has 11 amino acids. Germline assignment: CDR1 DFQATT and CDR2 SNEGSKA (reference sequence). The CDR3 sequence: CSAREDSEAFF. The CDR3 coding sequence is TGCAGTGCTAGAGAGGACAGTGAAGCTTTCTTT.

The V call is TRBV5-1, the J call TRBJ1-2, with D possibly matching TRBD1 (6 bases). CDR1 is SGHRS, CDR2 YFSETQ, per germline. The CDR3 runs to 14 residues. Trimming took 4 bases from V and 4 from J, leaving 14 bases between them. The CDR3 here is CASSPDSSRYGYTF. The DNA for the CDR3 is TGCGCCAGCAGCCCGGACAGCAGCCGCTATGGCTACACCTTC.

The chain is built from TRBV18 and TRBJ2-5; D not certain. The CDR3 runs 13 residues. Trimming cost V 4 bases and J 4 bases, with 10 bases left between them. Germline V lookup: CDR1 KGHSH, CDR2 LQKENI. The CDR3: CASSRSPGETQYF. The CDR3 coding sequence is TGTGCCAGCTCACGATCACCGGGAGAGACCCAGTACTTC.

This chain links TRBV6-5 with TRBJ2-1; the D gene is possibly TRBD2 (6 bases). CDR1 is MNHEY, CDR2 SVGAGI, per germline. The CDR3 spans 11 residues. The V end was cut by 5 bases, the J end by 13 bases, with 12 bases between. CDR3 protein: CASSRLGLQFF. The CDR3 region has the DNA TGTGCCAGCAGTCGACTAGGCTTACAGTTCTTC.

This clone occurred once. V and J are TRBV27 and TRBJ2-7, with D tentatively TRBD1 or TRBD2 (5 bases each). There are 14 residues in the CDR3. Between the trimmed V and J ends, which lost 5 bases and 1 base, there was a span of 12 bases. Germline values: CDR1 MNHEY, CDR2 SMNVEV (reference sequence). CDR3 loop: CASSVGTGSYEQYF. CDR3 sequence (DNA): TGTGCCAGCAGTGTCGGGACGGGTTCCTACGAGCAGTACTTC.

This clone was seen a few times. The J gene is TRBJ1-5, the V gene TRBV7-2; 7 bases align to TRBD1. This CDR3 region has 15 residues. The V gene end was trimmed by 5 bases and the J gene end by 5 bases; junction bases not matched to a gene: 9. Germline V gives CDR1 SGHTA, CDR2 FQGNSA. CDR3: CASSAEDRYYQPQHF. The DNA of the CDR3 is TGTGCCAGCAGCGCCGAGGACAGGTACTATCAGCCCCAGCATTTT.

This clone was observed a few times. This chain uses TRBV28 with TRBJ1-2; D is perhaps TRBD1 (5 bases). The ends were cut back, 5 bases at V and 8 bases at J, with 18 bases in the middle. CDR1 is MDHEN and CDR2 is SYDVKM in the germline V gene. This CDR3 has 14 residues. CDR3 region: CASSLRAPERGYTF. The CDR3, as DNA: TGTGCCAGCAGTCTCAGGGCACCCGAGCGGGGCTACACCTTC.

The chain links TRBV29-1 to TRBJ2-7, with a possible D match to TRBD1 (5 bases). Trimming took 5 bases from V and 0 from J, leaving 8 bases between them. Germline CDR1 is SQVTM and CDR2 is ANQGSEA. There are 12 residues in the CDR3. As DNA, the CDR3 is TGCAGCGTTAGACAGTCCTCCTACGAGCAGTACTTC. Protein product: CSVRQSSYEQYF.

This chain uses TRBV10-3 with TRBJ2-7; 8 bases map to TRBD2. This CDR3 comprises 14 residues. The V gene's germline CDR1 is ENHRY and CDR2 SYGVKD. Losses at the gene ends were 0 bases for V and 5 bases for J; bases not matched to a gene: 3. CDR3 nucleotides: TGTGCCATCAGTGAGTCGAAGACTAGCGACGAGCAGTACTTC. This encodes CAISESKTSDEQYF.

This rearrangement joins TRBV4-3 to TRBJ1-2, with D possibly being TRBD1 (5 bases). Per the germline V gene, CDR1 is LGHNA and CDR2 is YSLEER. There are 15 residues in the CDR3. Trimming cost V 0 bases and J 8 bases, with 16 bases left between them. The CDR3 DNA reads TGCGCCAGCAGCCAAGAAGACGGGGGAGTTGGAGGCTACACCTTC. Amino acid sequence: CASSQEDGGVGGYTF.

The J gene is TRBJ2-5, the V gene TRBV4-2, with D perhaps matching TRBD1 (6 bases). The CDR3 has 14 amino acids. V was cut by 4 bases and J by 2 bases, with 11 bases left in between. The germline CDR1 and CDR2 sequences are LGHNA and YNFKEQ. Here the CDR3 reads CASSRVGQQETQYF. The CDR3, as DNA: TGTGCCAGCAGCCGGGTGGGACAACAAGAGACCCAGTACTTC.

The gene calls are TRBV7-9 and TRBJ1-6, with D maybe TRBD1 (5 bases). V lost 3 bases to trimming and J lost 4 bases, with 10 bases between them. In germline, CDR1 is SEHNR, CDR2 FQNEAQ (reference sequence). The CDR3 sequence is 15 residues long. The CDR3 is CASSLGQGYNSPLHF. The CDR3 coding sequence is TGTGCCAGCAGCTTGGGTCAGGGTTATAATTCACCCCTCCACTTT.

The V gene is TRBV6-5, the J gene TRBJ1-1, with D possibly being TRBD1 (5 bases). Germline CDR1 and CDR2: MNHEY and SVGAGI. The CDR3 loop spans 13 amino acids. V was shortened by 6 bases and J by 5 bases, with 13 bases between the two germline ends. The CDR3 DNA reads as TGTGCCAGCAGCCCCGGGGGGGGGACTGAAGCTTTCTTT. This codes for CASSPGGGTEAFF.

This sequence joins TRBV25-1 and TRBJ1-3; D gene uncertain. The ends were cut back, 6 bases at V and 4 bases at J, with 4 bases in the middle. The CDR3 length is 11 residues. CDR1 and CDR2 from the germline V gene are MGHDK and SYGVNS. The CDR3 coding sequence is TGTGCCAGCAGGGGGGGAAACACCATATATTTT. It codes for CASRGGNTIYF.

V gene TRBV6-1 combines with J gene TRBJ2-3; D possibly corresponds to TRBD2 (6 bases). V was shortened by 5 bases and J by 11 bases, with 11 bases between the two germline ends. Germline CDR1 reads MNHNS; CDR2 reads SASEGT. The CDR3 length is 11 residues. This CDR3 reads CASSRTGGQYF. The CDR3 nucleotides are TGTGCCAGCAGTCGTACCGGGGGGCAGTATTTT.

This rearrangement joins TRBV14 to TRBJ2-5; D gene ambiguous. V dropped 1 base and J dropped 5 bases, with 8 bases sitting between them. Germline lookup yields CDR1 SGHDN and CDR2 FVKESK. CDR3 length equals 13 residues. DNA of the CDR3: TGTGCCAGCAGCCAAGGTGTGACGGAGACCCAGTACTTC. The encoded protein is CASSQGVTETQYF.

This clone has just a few counts. The V and J genes are TRBV15 and TRBJ1-3, with TRBD1 as a possible D gene (5 bases). V dropped 5 bases and J dropped 2 bases, with 16 bases sitting between them. Germline V gives CDR1 LNHNV, CDR2 YYDKDF (reference sequence). The CDR3 is made up of 16 amino acids. The CDR3 here is CATSGSQGETGNTIYF. CDR3 coding DNA: TGTGCCACCAGCGGATCTCAGGGAGAAACTGGAAACACCATATATTTT.

In the case of this clone: The germline gene is not matched at one end of the junction; a read error may be the cause. The CDR3 DNA follows: TGTGCCAGCAGCCCCGGGACAAAACCTTCAGCCCTCCACTTT. It translates to CASSPGTKPSALHF. The chain links TRBV11-2 to TRBJ1-6; TRBD1 is a possible D gene (6 bases). Germline V gene data show CDR1 as SGHAT and CDR2 as FQNNGV. The CDR3 totals 14 residues.

This chain links TRBV2 with TRBJ1-2; D gene unclear. Trimming shortened V by 1 base and J by 4 bases, and 7 bases separated the two germline ends. Germline values: CDR1 SNHLY, CDR2 FYNNEI. The CDR3 is made up of 13 amino acids. The CDR3 DNA reads TGTGCCAGCAGTGAAGATGGTACCTATGGCTACACCTTC. Its protein is CASSEDGTYGYTF.